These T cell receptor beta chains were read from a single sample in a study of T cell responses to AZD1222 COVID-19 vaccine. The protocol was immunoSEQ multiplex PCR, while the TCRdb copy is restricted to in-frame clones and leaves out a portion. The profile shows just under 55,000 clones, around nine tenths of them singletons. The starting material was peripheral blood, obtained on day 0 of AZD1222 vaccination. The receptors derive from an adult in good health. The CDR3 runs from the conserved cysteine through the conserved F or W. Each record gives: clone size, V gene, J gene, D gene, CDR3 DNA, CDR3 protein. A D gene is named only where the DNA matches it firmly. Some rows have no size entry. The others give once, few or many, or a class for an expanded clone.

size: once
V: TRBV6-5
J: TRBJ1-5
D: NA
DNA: TGTGCCAGCAGTCCAGGGTGGGGTCAGCCCCAGCATTTT
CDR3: CASSPGWGQPQHF

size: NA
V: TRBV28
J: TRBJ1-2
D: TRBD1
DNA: TGTGCCAGCAGTCCGGGGACAGGTAGCTATGGCTACACCTTC
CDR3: CASSPGTGSYGYTF

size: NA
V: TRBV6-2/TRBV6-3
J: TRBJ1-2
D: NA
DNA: TGTGCCAGCAGTTACGGGACGGTGGACGGCTACACCTTC
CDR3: CASSYGTVDGYTF

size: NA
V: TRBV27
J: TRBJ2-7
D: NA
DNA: TGTGCCAGCAGTTTCGGCAGGGACTACGAGCAGTACTTC
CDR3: CASSFGRDYEQYF

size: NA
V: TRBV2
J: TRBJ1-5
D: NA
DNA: TGTGCCAGCAGTGAAGAGGGGGGCTCAAACCAGCATTTT
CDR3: CASSEEGGSNQHF

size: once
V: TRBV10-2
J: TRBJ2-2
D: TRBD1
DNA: TGCGCCAGCAGACCGAGCAACAGGGGTGCCGGGGAGCTGTTTTTT
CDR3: CASRPSNRGAGELFF

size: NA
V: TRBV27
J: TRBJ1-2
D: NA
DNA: TGTGCCAGCAGTTCCGGGACGGTTTATGGCTACACCTTC
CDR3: CASSSGTVYGYTF

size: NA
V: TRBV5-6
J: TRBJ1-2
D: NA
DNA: TGTGCCAGCAGCTCTAGCTTATCTCGGGACGGCTATGGCTACACCTTC
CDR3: CASSSSLSRDGYGYTF

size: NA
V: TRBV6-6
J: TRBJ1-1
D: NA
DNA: TGTGCCAGCAGTCCCCGGGGTAGAGACATGAACACTGAAGCTTTCTTT
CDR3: CASSPRGRDMNTEAFF

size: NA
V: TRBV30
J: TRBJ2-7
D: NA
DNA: TGTGCCTGTAAAGCGTTCAGACAAGCCCATTACGAGCAGTACTTC
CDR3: CACKAFRQAHYEQYF

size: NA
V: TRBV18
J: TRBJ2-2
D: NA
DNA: TGTGCCAGCTCACCGCAACAGGGTTTTGCGTCCGGGGAGCTGTTTTTT
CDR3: CASSPQQGFASGELFF

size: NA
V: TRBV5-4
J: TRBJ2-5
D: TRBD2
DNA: TGTGCCAGCAGCTTGGCTGAATCTAGCGGGGGAGAAGAGACCCAGTACTTC
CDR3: CASSLAESSGGEETQYF

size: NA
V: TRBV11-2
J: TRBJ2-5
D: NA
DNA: TGTGCCAGCAGCTTTAGATCTGCGGGGTCGAGGGAGACCCAGTACTTC
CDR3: CASSFRSAGSRETQYF

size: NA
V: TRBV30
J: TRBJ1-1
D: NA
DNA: TGTGCCTGGAGGTGGACAGTGAACACTGAAGCTTTCTTT
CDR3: CAWRWTVNTEAFF

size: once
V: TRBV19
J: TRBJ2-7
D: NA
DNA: TGTGCCAGTAGTATTCGGGGATTGTCCTACGAGCAGTACTTC
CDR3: CASSIRGLSYEQYF

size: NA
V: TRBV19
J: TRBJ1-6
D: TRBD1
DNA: TGTGCCAGTAGTATTGGAGGGGGCTGGTCACCCCTCCACTTT
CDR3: CASSIGGGWSPLHF

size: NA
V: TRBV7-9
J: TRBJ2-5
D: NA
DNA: TGTGCCAGCAGCCAAGACTGGGAGACCCAGTACTTC
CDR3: CASSQDWETQYF

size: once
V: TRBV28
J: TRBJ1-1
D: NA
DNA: TGTGCCAGCAGTTTTATGGGCACTGAAGCTTTCTTT
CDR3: CASSFMGTEAFF

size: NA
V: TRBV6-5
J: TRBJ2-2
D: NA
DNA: TGTGCCAGCGAGGGACGGAACACCGGGGAGCTGTTTTTT
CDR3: CASEGRNTGELFF

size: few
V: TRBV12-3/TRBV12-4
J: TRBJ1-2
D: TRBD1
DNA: TGTGCCAGCCGGGACAGGAGAAACTATGGCTACACCTTC
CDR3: CASRDRRNYGYTF

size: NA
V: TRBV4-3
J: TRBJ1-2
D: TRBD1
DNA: TGCGCCAGCAGCCAAGATACAACAGGGGGTGTCTATGGCTACACCTTC
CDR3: CASSQDTTGGVYGYTF

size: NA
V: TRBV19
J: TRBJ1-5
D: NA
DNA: TGTGCCAGTAGCATGGGCAGGGAACAGCCCCAGCATTTT
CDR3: CASSMGREQPQHF

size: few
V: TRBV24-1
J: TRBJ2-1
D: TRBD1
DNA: TGTGCCACCAGCCCCGGTTGGGACAGGTCATCCTACAATGAGCAGTTCTTC
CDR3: CATSPGWDRSSYNEQFF

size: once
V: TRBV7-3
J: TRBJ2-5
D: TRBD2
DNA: TGTGCCAGCAGCCCACCGGGACTACAAGAGACCCAGTACTTC
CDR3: CASSPPGLQETQYF

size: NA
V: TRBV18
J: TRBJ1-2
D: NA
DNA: TGTGCCAGCTCACCAACGGGGGGCGAGTCCGGCTACACCTTC
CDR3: CASSPTGGESGYTF

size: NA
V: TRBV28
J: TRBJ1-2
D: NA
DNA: TGTGCCAGCCCCCCTCAGGAGAACTATGGCTACACCTTC
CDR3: CASPPQENYGYTF

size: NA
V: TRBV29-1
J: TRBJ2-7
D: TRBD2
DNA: TGCAGCGTTAAAGCTAGCGGGTCCTCCTACGAGCAGTACTTC
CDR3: CSVKASGSSYEQYF

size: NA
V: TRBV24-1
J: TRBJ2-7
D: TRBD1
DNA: TGTGCCACCGGGACAGGGCTGTCCTACGAGCAGTACTTC
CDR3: CATGTGLSYEQYF

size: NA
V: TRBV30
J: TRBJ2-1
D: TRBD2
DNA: TGTGCCAAGACCCTCGGGACTAGCGGGTCGAGTGAGCAGTTCTTC
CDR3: CAKTLGTSGSSEQFF

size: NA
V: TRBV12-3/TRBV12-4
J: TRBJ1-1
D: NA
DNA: TGTGCCAGCAGTTTCGGGGGATCGGCTTTCTTT
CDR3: CASSFGGSAFF

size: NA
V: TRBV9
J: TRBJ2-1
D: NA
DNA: TGTGCCAGCAACAAGGACAATGAGCAGTTCTTC
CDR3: CASNKDNEQFF

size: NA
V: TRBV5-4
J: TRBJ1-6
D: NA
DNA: TGTGCCAGCAGTCGGGATTTCAAAGATTCACCCCTCCACTTT
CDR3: CASSRDFKDSPLHF

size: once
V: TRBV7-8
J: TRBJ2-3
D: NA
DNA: TGTGCCAGCAGCCACCTGACTCAGACCATTAGCACAGATACGCAGTATTTT
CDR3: CASSHLTQTISTDTQYF

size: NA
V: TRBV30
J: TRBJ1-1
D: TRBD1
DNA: TGTGCCTGGAGTGTAAGTGACAGGGGGCTGGCTTTCTTT
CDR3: CAWSVSDRGLAFF

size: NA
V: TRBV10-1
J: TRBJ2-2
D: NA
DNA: TGCGCCAGCACCGGGGGAGAAAACACCGGGGAGCTGTTTTTT
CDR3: CASTGGENTGELFF

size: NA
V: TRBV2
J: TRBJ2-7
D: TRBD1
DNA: TGTGCCAGCACCCAAACAGGGGGAGGCTCCTACGAGCAGTACTTC
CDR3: CASTQTGGGSYEQYF

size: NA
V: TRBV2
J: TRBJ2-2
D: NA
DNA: TGTGCCAGCAGTGAAACGCCGAACACCGGGGAGCTGTTTTTT
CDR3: CASSETPNTGELFF

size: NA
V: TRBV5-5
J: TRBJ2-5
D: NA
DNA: TGTGCCAGCAGCTTGGCCACGGAAGAGACCCAGTACTTC
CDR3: CASSLATEETQYF

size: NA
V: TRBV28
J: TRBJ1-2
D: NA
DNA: TGTGCCAGCAGTTTACCAGGACAGAGTACTAACTATGGCTACACCTTC
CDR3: CASSLPGQSTNYGYTF

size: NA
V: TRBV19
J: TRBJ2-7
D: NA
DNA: TGTGCCAGTAGTCAAGGGTTTGCCTTCTACGAGCAGTACTTC
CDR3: CASSQGFAFYEQYF

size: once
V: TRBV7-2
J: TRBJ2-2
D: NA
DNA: TGTGCCAGCGGCCGCGACGGAAACACCGGGGAGCTGTTTTTT
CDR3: CASGRDGNTGELFF

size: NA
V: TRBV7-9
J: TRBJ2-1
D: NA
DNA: TGTGCCAGCAGCTCCTCCGGGACCATCGACGGCAATGAGCAGTTCTTC
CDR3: CASSSSGTIDGNEQFF

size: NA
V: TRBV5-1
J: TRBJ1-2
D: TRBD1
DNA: TGCGCCAGCAGTCCCGACAGGGGCTATGGCTACACCTTC
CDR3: CASSPDRGYGYTF

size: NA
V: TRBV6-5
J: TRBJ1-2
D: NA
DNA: TGTGCCAGCAGTTACGGTGGCAGCGGCTCAGGCTACACCTTC
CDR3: CASSYGGSGSGYTF

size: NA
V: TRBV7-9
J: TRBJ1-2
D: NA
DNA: TGTGCCAGCAGCTTAGAGTTGGGGGCGGCGCGATTC
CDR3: CASSLELGAARF

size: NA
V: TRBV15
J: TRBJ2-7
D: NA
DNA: TGTGCCACCAGCAGAGGGGCAGATCCCTACGAGCAGTACTTC
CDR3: CATSRGADPYEQYF

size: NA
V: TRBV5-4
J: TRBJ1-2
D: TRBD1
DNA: TGTGCCAGCAGCTTGGGACAGGGGGCTAACTATGGCTACACCTTC
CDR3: CASSLGQGANYGYTF

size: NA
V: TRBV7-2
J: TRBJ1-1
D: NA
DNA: TGTGCCAGCAGCCGTACAGGGAGTACTGAAGCTTTCTTT
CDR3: CASSRTGSTEAFF

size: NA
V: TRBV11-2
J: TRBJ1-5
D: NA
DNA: TGTGCCAGCAGCTCCTTGTTGGGGAGCAATCAGCCCCAGCATTTT
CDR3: CASSSLLGSNQPQHF

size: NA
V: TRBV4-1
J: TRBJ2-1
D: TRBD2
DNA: TGCGCCAGCAGCCAAGATCCCCCGACTAGCGGGGGCTACAATGAGCAGTTCTTC
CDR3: CASSQDPPTSGGYNEQFF

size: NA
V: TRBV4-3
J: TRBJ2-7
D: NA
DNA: TGCGCCAGCAGCCAAGGGGCCCCCTACGAGCAGTACTTC
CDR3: CASSQGAPYEQYF

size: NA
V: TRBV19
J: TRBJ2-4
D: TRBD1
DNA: TGTGCCAGTAGTATTAGACAGGGGTTAGCCAAAAACATTCAGTACTTC
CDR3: CASSIRQGLAKNIQYF

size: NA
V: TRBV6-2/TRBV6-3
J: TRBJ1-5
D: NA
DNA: TGTGCCAGCAGTTTTCAGGGGCGCGGCAATCAGCCCCAGCATTTT
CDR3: CASSFQGRGNQPQHF